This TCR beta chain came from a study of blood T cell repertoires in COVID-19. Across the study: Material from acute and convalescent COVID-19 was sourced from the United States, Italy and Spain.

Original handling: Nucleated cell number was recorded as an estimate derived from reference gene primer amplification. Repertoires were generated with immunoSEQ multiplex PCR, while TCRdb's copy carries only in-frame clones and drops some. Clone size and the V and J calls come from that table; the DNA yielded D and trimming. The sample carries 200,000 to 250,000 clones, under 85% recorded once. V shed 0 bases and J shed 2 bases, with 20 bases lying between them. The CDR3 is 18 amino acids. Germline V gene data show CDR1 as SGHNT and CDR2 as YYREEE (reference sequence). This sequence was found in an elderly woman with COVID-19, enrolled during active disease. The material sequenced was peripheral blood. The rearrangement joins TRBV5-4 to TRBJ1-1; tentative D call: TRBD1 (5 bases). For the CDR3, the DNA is TGTGCCAGCAGCTTGGGGGGGGGTATCGGCTTAGTCAACACTGAAGCTTTCTTT. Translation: CASSLGGGIGLVNTEAFF.